The rows below give T cell receptor beta chains drawn from one sample of a study of blood T cell repertoires in COVID-19. TCRdb's table, derived via immunoSEQ multiplex PCR, lists solely in-frame clones and lacks some. The repertoire includes roughly 200,000 clones, approximately 90% of them detected once, and just over 2.5% sits in the top ten. Input material: PBMCs or T cells enriched from blood (not recorded which). Receptor source: a woman aged 25 to 39 who had recovered from COVID-19. CDR3s include the opening cysteine and the closing phenylalanine or tryptophan. The D gene is left open where the match is weak. Clone size is not always given. Where it is, it says once, few, many or a class for expanded clones.

>14|.|TRBV2|TRBJ2-3|.
TGTGCCAGCATGGTACGTCGAGTCTCAGATACGCAGTATTTT
CASMVRRVSDTQYF
>15|.|TRBV15|TRBJ1-2|.
TGTGCCACCAGCAGAGATCTCGACAGCCTCGATGGCTACACCTTC
CATSRDLDSLDGYTF
>12|.|TRBV7-2|TRBJ2-3|.
TGTGCCAGCAGCTTAAGCGAAGGGGCGCAGTATTTT
CASSLSEGAQYF
>14|.|TRBV5-1|TRBJ2-7|.
TGCGCCAGCAGCTTGGAGAAGGGGCCCTACGAGCAGTACTTC
CASSLEKGPYEQYF
>16|TRBD1|TRBV27|TRBJ2-7|.
TGTGCCAGCAGTTTAAGAGGGGGGACAGGGTTCTACGAGCAGTACTTC
CASSLRGGTGFYEQYF
>15|.|TRBV4-2|TRBJ1-2|.
TGTGCCAGCAGCCAAGATCCCGACCGAGGAGCCGGCTACACCTTC
CASSQDPDRGAGYTF
>13|.|TRBV4-2|TRBJ1-1|.
TGTGCCAGCAGCCAAATGGGAGCGCTTGAAGCTTTCTTT
CASSQMGALEAFF
>15|TRBD2|TRBV3-1/TRBV3-2|TRBJ2-5|once
TGTGCCAGCAGCCAAGATCAGAGCGGGGGGGGGACCCAGTACTTC
CASSQDQSGGGTQYF
>16|TRBD2|TRBV2|TRBJ2-2|.
TGTGCCAGCAGTGCGCTAGCGGGGGAGAACACCGGGGAGCTGTTTTTT
CASSALAGENTGELFF
>15|.|TRBV4-3|TRBJ2-3|.
TGCGCCAGCAGCCAAGATGGTAGCGATACAGATACGCAGTATTTT
CASSQDGSDTDTQYF
>15|.|TRBV11-2|TRBJ1-6|.
TGTGCCAGCAGCTTAGGGACAGTTGATAATTCACCCCTCCACTTT
CASSLGTVDNSPLHF
>15|TRBD2|TRBV9|TRBJ2-7|.
TGTGCCAGCAGCTTACGGACTAGCGGGGACGGCGAGCAGTACTTC
CASSLRTSGDGEQYF
>12|.|TRBV18|TRBJ2-7|.
TGTGCCAGCTCACGGGGGGACTACGAGCAGTACTTC
CASSRGDYEQYF
>14|TRBD1|TRBV29-1|TRBJ1-5|.
TGCAGCGTGCGGGGACAGGGCCTCAATCAGCCCCAGCATTTT
CSVRGQGLNQPQHF
>17|.|TRBV4-1|TRBJ1-2|.
TGCGCCAGCAGCCAAGGGGGCTTTAAAAGGGGATTAAATGGCTACACCTTC
CASSQGGFKRGLNGYTF
>15|.|TRBV6-5|TRBJ2-3|.
TGTGCCAGCAGACGGGGGAGGGGGTCCACAGATACGCAGTATTTT
CASRRGRGSTDTQYF
>14|.|TRBV5-1|TRBJ1-2|.
TGCGCCAGCAGCTTGGAACGGGGAGCGCGGGGCTACACCTTC
CASSLERGARGYTF
>13|TRBD1|TRBV5-6|TRBJ1-5|.
TGTGCCAGCAGCTTGGACAGGGGGCAGCCCCAGCATTTT
CASSLDRGQPQHF
>15|TRBD2|TRBV4-3|TRBJ2-1|.
TGCGCCAGCAGCCCTGGGGGGGGTTACTACAATGAGCAGTTCTTC
CASSPGGGYYNEQFF
>15|.|TRBV7-3|TRBJ1-1|.
TGTGCCAGCAGCCCAAGGGCGGGGGTCCACACTGAAGCTTTCTTT
CASSPRAGVHTEAFF
>11|.|TRBV20-1|TRBJ2-3|.
TGCAGTGCTAGGGGCTTAGATACGCAGTATTTT
CSARGLDTQYF
>14|.|TRBV6-6|TRBJ2-2|.
TGTGCCAGCACTCGCAGGGCAGAAACCGGGGAGCTGTTTTTT
CASTRRAETGELFF
>14|.|TRBV3-1/TRBV3-2|TRBJ1-4|.
TGTGCCAGCAGCCCCGACACACGGCCGGAAAAACTGTTTTTT
CASSPDTRPEKLFF
>15|TRBD2|TRBV7-3|TRBJ2-1|.
TGTGCCAGCAGTATTACTGCGGGGGGGCAAAATGAGCAGTTCTTC
CASSITAGGQNEQFF
>15|TRBD1|TRBV4-1|TRBJ1-2|.
TGCGCCAGCAGCCATCCTGCGACAGGGAAGAAGGGCTACACCTTC
CASSHPATGKKGYTF
>14|.|TRBV27|TRBJ1-3|.
TGTGCCAGCAGTTTGTCGGTATCCGGAAACACCATATATTTT
CASSLSVSGNTIYF
>14|.|TRBV27|TRBJ2-2|.
TGTGCCAGCAGTTCATATAGGGGGACCGGGGAGCTGTTTTTT
CASSSYRGTGELFF
>15|TRBD1|TRBV19|TRBJ2-7|.
TGTGCCAGTAGTACCTCCGGGACAGGGGGCTTCGAGCAGTACTTC
CASSTSGTGGFEQYF
>12|.|TRBV2|TRBJ1-2|.
TGTGCCAGCAGTGATTCGGGGTATGGCTACACCTTC
CASSDSGYGYTF
>16|.|TRBV25-1|TRBJ1-1|.
TGTGCCAGCAGTGAGTTGGACAGACACATGAACACTGAAGCTTTCTTT
CASSELDRHMNTEAFF
>14|TRBD2|TRBV6-2/TRBV6-3|TRBJ2-7|.
TGTGCCAGCAGTTTTAGCGGGGGTCCCTACGAGCAGTACTTC
CASSFSGGPYEQYF
>16|.|TRBV4-2|TRBJ1-5|.
TGTGCCAGCAGCCAAGATCGCAGGGTGGGCAATCAGCCCCAGCATTTT
CASSQDRRVGNQPQHF
>16|.|TRBV13|TRBJ2-3|.
TGTGCCAGCAGCTTACGAGTATTTCTAGCGACAGATACGCAGTATTTT
CASSLRVFLATDTQYF
>14|.|TRBV9|TRBJ2-5|.
TGTGCCAGCAGCCCCCAGGGATCCCAAGAGACCCAGTACTTC
CASSPQGSQETQYF
>14|.|TRBV9|TRBJ2-2|once
TGTGCCAGCAGCGCCCTCCGGGGCACCGGGGAGCTGTTTTTT
CASSALRGTGELFF
>14|TRBD1|TRBV5-6|TRBJ1-2|.
TGTGCCAGCAGCTCTCCGGACAGGGAAGGCGGCTACACCTTC
CASSSPDREGGYTF
>15|.|TRBV7-9|TRBJ2-5|.
TGTGCCAGCAGCTTAGTGTGGGGGCCGGGAGAGACCCAGTACTTC
CASSLVWGPGETQYF
>15|.|TRBV21-1|TRBJ2-1|.
.
CASSKVGSGSNEQFF
>14|TRBD1|TRBV9|TRBJ1-2|.
TGTGCCAGCAGCGCGACAGGGTCTTACTATGGCTACACCTTC
CASSATGSYYGYTF
>14|TRBD1|TRBV6-5|TRBJ2-1|.
TGTGCCAGCAGCCGACAGGGGATCTACAATGAGCAGTTCTTC
CASSRQGIYNEQFF